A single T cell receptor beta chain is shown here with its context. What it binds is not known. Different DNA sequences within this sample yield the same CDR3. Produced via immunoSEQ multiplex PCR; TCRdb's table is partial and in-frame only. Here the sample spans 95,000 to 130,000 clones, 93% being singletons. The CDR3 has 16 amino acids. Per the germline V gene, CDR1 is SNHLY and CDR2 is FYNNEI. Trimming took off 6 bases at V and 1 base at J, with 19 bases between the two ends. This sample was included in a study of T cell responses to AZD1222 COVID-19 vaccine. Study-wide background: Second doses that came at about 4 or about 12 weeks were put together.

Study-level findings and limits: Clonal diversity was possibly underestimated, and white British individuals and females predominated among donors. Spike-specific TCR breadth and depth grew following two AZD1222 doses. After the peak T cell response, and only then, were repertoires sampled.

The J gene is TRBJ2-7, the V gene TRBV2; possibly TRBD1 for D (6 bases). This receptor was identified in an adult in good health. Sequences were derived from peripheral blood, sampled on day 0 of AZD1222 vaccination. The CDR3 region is CASRGGRSGRSYEQYF. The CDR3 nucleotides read TGTGCCAGCAGAGGGGGAAGGTCTGGGCGGTCCTACGAGCAGTACTTC.